These 9 T cell receptor beta chains came from one sample sequenced in a study of blood T cell repertoires in COVID-19. Libraries were prepared by immunoSEQ multiplex PCR; TCRdb keeps only in-frame clonotypes and omits some of them. Of 110,000 or so clones listed, around 74% were seen once; the top ten hold roughly 21%. Sample: peripheral blood. These receptors were collected from a woman aged 70-85 years with acute or convalescent COVID-19.

The V call is TRBV29-1, the J call TRBJ1-4; unclear D gene. The CDR3 has 15 amino acids. V was clipped by 1 base and J by 4 bases, with 13 bases between them. From germline, CDR1 is SQVTM and CDR2 ANQGSEA. The CDR3 sequence: CSVEVRSLLNEKLFF. The DNA for the CDR3 is TGCAGCGTTGAAGTTCGGAGCCTGCTTAATGAAAAACTGTTTTTT.

The chain is built from TRBV7-9 and TRBJ2-1; 10 positions match TRBD2. Germline V CDR1 and CDR2: SEHNR, FQNEAQ (reference sequence). V shed 1 base and J 5 bases; nucleotides not matched to a gene: 2. The CDR3 has 15 amino acids. The CDR3 region is CASSLERGGHNEQFF. As DNA, the CDR3 is TGTGCCAGCAGCTTAGAGCGGGGGGGCCACAATGAGCAGTTCTTC.

There are a few counts of this clone. This chain links TRBV6-5 with TRBJ2-6; D uncertain. CDR3 length: 13 amino acids. V was trimmed by 8 bases and J by 4 bases, leaving 9 bases between them. The V gene's germline CDR1 is MNHEY and CDR2 SVGAGI. CDR3 DNA sequence: TGTGCCAGCGCCCTGAGGGGGGCCAACGTCCTGACTTTC. This translates into CASALRGANVLTF.

The genes are TRBV7-2 and TRBJ2-7; D ambiguous. Germline V gene lookup returns CDR1 SGHTA and CDR2 FQGNSA. V lost 5 bases and J 0 bases, leaving 8 bases between the germline ends. This CDR3 region has 13 residues. CDR3 nucleotides: TGTGCCAGCAGCCAGGCTGCCTCCTACGAGCAGTACTTC. Encoded protein: CASSQAASYEQYF.

The V and J genes are TRBV5-1 and TRBJ2-7, with D perhaps TRBD2 (6 bases). CDR1 and CDR2 (germline): SGHRS, YFSETQ. Trimming took off 4 bases at V and 2 bases at J, with 19 bases between the two ends. There are 16 residues in the CDR3. The CDR3 DNA reads as TGCGCCAGCAGCCTCGGGGAGGCAGGCTTCCCCTACGAGCAGTACTTC. It encodes CASSLGEAGFPYEQYF.

The chain combines TRBV28 with TRBJ1-1, with D possibly matching TRBD1 (5 bases). Germline values: CDR1 MDHEN, CDR2 SYDVKM. The germline V and J ends were trimmed by 2 bases and 10 bases, with 11 bases remaining between them. The CDR3 extends over 12 amino acids. This CDR3 is CASSLGAAVAFF. The CDR3 nucleotides read TGTGCCAGCAGTTTAGGGGCAGCCGTAGCTTTCTTT.

This chain uses TRBV27 with TRBJ2-7; tentatively, D is TRBD2 (6 bases). V shed 4 bases and J shed 2 bases, with 12 bases lying between them. The V gene's germline CDR1 is MNHEY and CDR2 SMNVEV (reference sequence). The CDR3 sequence is 14 residues long. The CDR3, as DNA: TGTGCCAGCAGTTCGGGACTTGGGACCTACGAGCAGTACTTC. Translated: CASSSGLGTYEQYF.

The genes are TRBV10-3 and TRBJ2-3, with 10 bases aligning to TRBD2. This CDR3 is 15 amino acids long. The trim removed 7 bases at V and 4 bases at J, leaving 8 bases unmatched. Germline lookup yields CDR1 ENHRY and CDR2 SYGVKD. The CDR3 DNA reads TGTGCCATCAAAAACAGCGGGGGGGCCCCAGATACGCAGTATTTT. Its translation: CAIKNSGGAPDTQYF.

The chain recombines TRBV4-1 with TRBJ1-2; weak D call: TRBD1 (6 bases). V shed 0 bases and J shed 6 bases, with 11 bases lying between them. CDR1 and CDR2 (germline): MGHRA, YSYEKL. The CDR3 totals 14 residues. CDR3 loop: CASSQEGAGDGYTF. CDR3 bases: TGCGCCAGCAGCCAAGAGGGGGCAGGTGATGGCTACACCTTC.